The sequence of this T cell receptor beta chain was determined in a study of molecular identifiers for immune sequencing clone quantification. Germline V lookup: CDR1 DFQATT, CDR2 SNEGSKA (reference sequence). V was pared by 1 base and J by 7 bases, with 10 bases of the junction left unmatched. The CDR3 is made up of 14 amino acids. This clonotype has only one observation. As previously described, bulk TCR libraries were made using listed TCR primers. TCRdb re-called the PCR reads through MiXCR, storing one row per CDR3 protein. Here the sample spans approximately 680,000 distinct CDR3 sequences, about 25% being singletons.

The sample comprised naive CD8+ T cells from blood, with Jurkat cell RNA spiked in. The sample's subset: FACS-sorted CD8+CD4-CCR7+CD45RA+ naive T cells. This rearrangement joins TRBV20-1 to TRBJ2-7; 7 positions match TRBD2. The sequence came from a human donor in good health. Some libraries in this study had Jurkat cell RNA spiked in. The CDR3 spells CSARARAGCAEQYF. The DNA of the CDR3 is TGCAGTGCTAGAGCTCGAGCGGGATGTGCAGAGCAGTACTTC.